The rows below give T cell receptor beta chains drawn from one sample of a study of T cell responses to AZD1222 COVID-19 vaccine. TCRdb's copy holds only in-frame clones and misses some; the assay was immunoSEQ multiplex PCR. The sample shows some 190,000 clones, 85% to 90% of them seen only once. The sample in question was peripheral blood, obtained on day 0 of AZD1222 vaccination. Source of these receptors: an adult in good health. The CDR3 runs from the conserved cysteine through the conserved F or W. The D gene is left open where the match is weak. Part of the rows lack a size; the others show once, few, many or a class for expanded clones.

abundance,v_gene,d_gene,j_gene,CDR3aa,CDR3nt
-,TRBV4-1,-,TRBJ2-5,CASSQDPTQQETQYF,TGCGCCAGCAGCCAAGATCCTACACAGCAAGAGACCCAGTACTTC
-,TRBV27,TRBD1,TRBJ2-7,CASIGQGLHEQYF,TGTGCCAGCATCGGACAGGGGCTCCACGAGCAGTACTTC
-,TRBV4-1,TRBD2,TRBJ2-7,CASSQGGGLSYEQYF,TGCGCCAGCAGCCAAGGCGGGGGGCTCTCCTACGAGCAGTACTTC
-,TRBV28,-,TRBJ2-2,CASSLVDPRPGELFF,TGTGCCAGCAGTTTAGTTGACCCTCGGCCCGGGGAGCTGTTTTTT
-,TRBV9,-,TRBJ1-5,CASSGGEEGNQPQHF,TGTGCCAGCAGCGGGGGGGAAGAAGGCAATCAGCCCCAGCATTTT
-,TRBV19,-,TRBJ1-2,CASMNPLTGDYGYTF,TGTGCCAGTATGAATCCTCTCACGGGAGACTATGGCTACACCTTC
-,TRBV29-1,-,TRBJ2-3,CSVASRVTDTQYF,TGCAGCGTTGCTAGCAGGGTCACAGATACGCAGTATTTT
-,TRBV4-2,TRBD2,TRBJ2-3,CASSQISGDDTQYF,TGTGCCAGCAGCCAAATAAGCGGGGACGATACGCAGTATTTT
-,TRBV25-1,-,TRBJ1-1,CASSEWGSEAFF,TGTGCCAGCAGTGAATGGGGCAGTGAAGCTTTCTTT
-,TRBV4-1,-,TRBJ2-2,CASSQAGTANTGELFF,TGCGCCAGCAGCCAAGCCGGGACGGCGAACACCGGGGAGCTGTTTTTT
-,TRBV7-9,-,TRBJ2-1,CASSQLTGQDVGQFF,TGTGCCAGCAGCCAGCTGACAGGTCAAGATGTCGGGCAGTTCTTC
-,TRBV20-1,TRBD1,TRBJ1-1,CSASRQGVDGAFF,TGCAGTGCTAGTCGACAGGGGGTCGACGGAGCTTTCTTT
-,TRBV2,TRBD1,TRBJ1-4,CARDRGDGGNEKLFF,TGTGCCAGGGACAGGGGGGATGGAGGCAATGAAAAACTGTTTTTT
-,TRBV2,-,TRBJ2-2,CATPRGSWGREDTGELFF,TGTGCCACTCCTCGGGGCTCTTGGGGCAGGGAGGACACCGGGGAGCTGTTTTTT
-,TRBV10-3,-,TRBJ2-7,CAISGGHGNSYEQYF,TGTGCCATCAGTGGGGGCCACGGAAACTCCTACGAGCAGTACTTC
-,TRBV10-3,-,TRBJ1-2,CAISELLTGYGYTF,TGTGCCATCAGTGAGCTACTGACAGGCTATGGCTACACCTTC
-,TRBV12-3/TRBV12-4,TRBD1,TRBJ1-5,CASMGQANQPQHF,TGTGCCAGCATGGGACAGGCGAATCAGCCCCAGCATTTT
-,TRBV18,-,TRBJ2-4,CASSPNLLEGEAKNIQYF,TGTGCCAGCTCACCAAACCTCTTAGAGGGAGAGGCCAAAAACATTCAGTACTTC
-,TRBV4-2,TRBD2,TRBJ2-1,CASSQGRALERGPYNEQFF,TGTGCCAGCAGCCAAGGTAGAGCATTGGAGCGGGGGCCCTACAATGAGCAGTTCTTC
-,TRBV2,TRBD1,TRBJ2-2,CASSADRVGAPGELFF,TGTGCCAGCAGCGCCGACAGGGTGGGGGCCCCCGGGGAGCTGTTTTTT
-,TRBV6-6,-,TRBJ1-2,CASRYSDPNYGYTF,TGTGCCAGCAGGTACAGTGACCCTAACTATGGCTACACCTTC
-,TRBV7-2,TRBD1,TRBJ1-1,CASSLTTGGYTEAFF,TGTGCCAGCAGCTTAACCACAGGGGGCTACACTGAAGCTTTCTTT
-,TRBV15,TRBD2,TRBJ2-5,CATSRDLASGVIQETQYF,TGTGCCACCAGCAGAGATCTGGCTAGCGGGGTGATACAAGAGACCCAGTACTTC
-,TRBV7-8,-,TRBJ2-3,CASSPPGLSLRTQYF,TGTGCCAGCAGCCCGCCGGGACTCAGCTTGCGTACGCAGTATTTT
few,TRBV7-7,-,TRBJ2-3,CASSERKGGTDTQYF,TGTGCTAGCAGCGAAAGGAAGGGGGGGACAGATACGCAGTATTTT
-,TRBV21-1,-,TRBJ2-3,CASSKVGQGRDTQYF,TGTGCCAGCAGCAAAGTGGGACAGGGACGAGATACGCAGTATTTT
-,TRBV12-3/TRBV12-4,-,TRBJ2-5,CASTSDTEWTQYF,TGTGCCAGCACTTCGGACACCGAGTGGACCCAGTACTTC
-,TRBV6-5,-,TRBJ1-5,CASSHEYGEQPQHF,TGTGCCAGCAGCCACGAGTATGGAGAACAGCCCCAGCATTTT
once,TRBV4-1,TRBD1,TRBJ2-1,CASSPSLGTGVDEQFF,TGCGCCAGCAGCCCCTCTCTCGGGACAGGGGTCGATGAGCAGTTCTTC
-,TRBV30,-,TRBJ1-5,CAWRGGDGNQPQHF,TGTGCCTGGAGGGGGGGGGACGGCAATCAGCCCCAGCATTTT
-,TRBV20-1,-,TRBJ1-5,CSASRALTSNQPQHF,TGCAGTGCTAGTAGGGCCTTGACATCCAATCAGCCCCAGCATTTT
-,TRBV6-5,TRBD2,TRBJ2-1,CASSWTAGGPYNEQFF,TGTGCCAGCAGTTGGACAGCGGGGGGGCCCTACAATGAGCAGTTCTTC
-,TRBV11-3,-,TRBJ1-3,CASSLTPDSGNTIYF,TGTGCCAGCAGCCTAACGCCGGACTCTGGAAACACCATATATTTT
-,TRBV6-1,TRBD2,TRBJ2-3,CASSELSGGSRDTQYF,TGTGCCAGCAGTGAATTGAGCGGGGGCAGCCGGGATACGCAGTATTTT
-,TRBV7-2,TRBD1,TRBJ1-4,CASSPTGTGGIEKLFF,TGTGCCAGCAGCCCCACCGGGACAGGGGGAATTGAAAAACTGTTTTTT
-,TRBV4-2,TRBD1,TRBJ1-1,CASSQSSGTGSLSGTTEAFF,TGTGCCAGCAGCCAATCATCGGGGACAGGGTCTTTGAGTGGGACCACTGAAGCTTTCTTT
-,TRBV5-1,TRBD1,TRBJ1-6,CASSLETGGESPLHF,TGCGCCAGCAGCTTGGAGACAGGGGGCGAATCACCCCTCCACTTT
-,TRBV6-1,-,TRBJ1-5,CASSEGAAKNQPQHF,TGTGCCAGCAGTGAAGGGGCCGCAAAAAATCAGCCCCAGCATTTT
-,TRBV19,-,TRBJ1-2,CASSWGQGRGYTF,TGTGCCAGTAGTTGGGGCCAGGGCCGGGGCTACACCTTC
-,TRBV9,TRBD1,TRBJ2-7,CASSVATGDTYEQYF,TGTGCCAGCAGCGTAGCTACAGGGGATACCTACGAGCAGTACTTC
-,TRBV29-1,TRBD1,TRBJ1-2,CSVLTGDANYGYTF,TGCAGCGTTTTGACAGGGGACGCTAACTATGGCTACACCTTC
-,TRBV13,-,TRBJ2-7,CASSIGSPYEQYF,TGTGCCAGCAGTATTGGAAGCCCCTACGAGCAGTACTTC
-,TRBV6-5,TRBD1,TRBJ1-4,CASRRTGGDEKLFF,TGTGCCAGCAGGCGGACAGGGGGTGACGAAAAACTGTTTTTT
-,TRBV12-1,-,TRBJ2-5,CASSQVTEYQETQYF,TGTGCCAGCAGCCAAGTCACAGAGTACCAAGAGACCCAGTACTTC
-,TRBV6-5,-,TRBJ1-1,CASSSFRGDRAFF,TGTGCCAGCAGTTCATTCCGGGGGGATCGGGCTTTCTTT